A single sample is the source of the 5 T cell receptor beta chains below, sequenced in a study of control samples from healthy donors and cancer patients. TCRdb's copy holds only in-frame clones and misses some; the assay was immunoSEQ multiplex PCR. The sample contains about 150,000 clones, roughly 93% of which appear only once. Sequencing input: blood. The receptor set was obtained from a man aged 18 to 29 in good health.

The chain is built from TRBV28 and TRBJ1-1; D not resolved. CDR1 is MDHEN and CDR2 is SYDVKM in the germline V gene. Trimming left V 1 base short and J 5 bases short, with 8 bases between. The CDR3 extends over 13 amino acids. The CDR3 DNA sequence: TGTGCCAGCAGTTTATCCTCCGGTACTGAAGCTTTCTTT. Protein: CASSLSSGTEAFF.

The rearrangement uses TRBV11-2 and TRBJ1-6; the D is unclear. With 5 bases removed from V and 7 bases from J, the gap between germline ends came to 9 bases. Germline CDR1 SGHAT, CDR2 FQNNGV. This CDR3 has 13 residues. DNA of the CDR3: TGTGCCAGCAGCATGGGGATCAATTCACCCCTCCACTTT. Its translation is CASSMGINSPLHF.

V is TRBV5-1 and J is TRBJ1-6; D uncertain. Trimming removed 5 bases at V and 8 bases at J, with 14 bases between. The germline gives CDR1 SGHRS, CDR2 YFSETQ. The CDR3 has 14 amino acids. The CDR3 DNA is TGCGCCAGCAGTCCTTCCAGGCAGGATTCACCCCTCCACTTT. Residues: CASSPSRQDSPLHF.

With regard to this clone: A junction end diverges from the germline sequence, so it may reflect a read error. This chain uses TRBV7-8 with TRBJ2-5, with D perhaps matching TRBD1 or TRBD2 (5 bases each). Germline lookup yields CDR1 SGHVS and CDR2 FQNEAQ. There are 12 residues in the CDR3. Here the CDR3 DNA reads TGTGCCAGCAGCCTATTATCCGGGACGGGACACTTC. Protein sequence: CASSLLSGTGHF. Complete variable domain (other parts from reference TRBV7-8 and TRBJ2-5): GAGVSQSPRYKVAKRGQDVALRCDPISGHVSLFWYQQALGQGPEFLTYFQNEAQLDKSGLPSDRFFAERPEGSVSTLKIQRTQQEDSAVYLCASSLLSGTGHFGPGTRLLVL.

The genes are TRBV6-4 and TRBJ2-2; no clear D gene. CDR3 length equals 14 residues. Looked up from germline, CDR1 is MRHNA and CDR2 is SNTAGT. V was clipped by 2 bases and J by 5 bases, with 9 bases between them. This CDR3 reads CASSDGESTGELFF. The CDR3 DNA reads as TGTGCCAGCAGTGACGGCGAGTCGACCGGGGAGCTGTTTTTT.